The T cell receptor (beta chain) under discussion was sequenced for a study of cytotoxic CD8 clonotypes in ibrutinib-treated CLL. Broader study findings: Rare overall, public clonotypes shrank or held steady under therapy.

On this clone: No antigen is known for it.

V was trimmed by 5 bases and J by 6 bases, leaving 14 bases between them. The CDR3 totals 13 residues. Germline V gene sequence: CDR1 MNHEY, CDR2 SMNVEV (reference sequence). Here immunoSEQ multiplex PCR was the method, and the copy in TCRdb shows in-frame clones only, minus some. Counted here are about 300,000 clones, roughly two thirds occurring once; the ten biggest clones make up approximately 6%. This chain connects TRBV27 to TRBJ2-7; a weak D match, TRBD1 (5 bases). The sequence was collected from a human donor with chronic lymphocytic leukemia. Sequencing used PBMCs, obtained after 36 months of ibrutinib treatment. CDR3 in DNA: TGTGCCAGCAGTATTGACAGCCTCGGCGAGCAGTACTTC. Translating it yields CASSIDSLGEQYF.